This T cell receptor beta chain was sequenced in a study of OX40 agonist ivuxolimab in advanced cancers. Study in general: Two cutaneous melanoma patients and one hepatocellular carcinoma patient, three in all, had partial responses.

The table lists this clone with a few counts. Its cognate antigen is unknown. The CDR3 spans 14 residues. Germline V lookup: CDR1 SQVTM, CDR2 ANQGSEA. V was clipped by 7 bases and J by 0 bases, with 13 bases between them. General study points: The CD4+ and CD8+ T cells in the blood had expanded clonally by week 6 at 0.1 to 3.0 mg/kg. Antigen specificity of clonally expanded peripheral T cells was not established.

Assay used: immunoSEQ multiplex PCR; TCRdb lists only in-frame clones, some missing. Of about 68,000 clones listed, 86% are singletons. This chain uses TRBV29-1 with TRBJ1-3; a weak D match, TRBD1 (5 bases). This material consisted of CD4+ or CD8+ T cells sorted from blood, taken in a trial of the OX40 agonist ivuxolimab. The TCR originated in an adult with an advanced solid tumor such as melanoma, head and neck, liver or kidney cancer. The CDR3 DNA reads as TGCAGCGCAAAACGGGACGGCTCTGGAAACACCATATATTTT. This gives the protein CSAKRDGSGNTIYF.